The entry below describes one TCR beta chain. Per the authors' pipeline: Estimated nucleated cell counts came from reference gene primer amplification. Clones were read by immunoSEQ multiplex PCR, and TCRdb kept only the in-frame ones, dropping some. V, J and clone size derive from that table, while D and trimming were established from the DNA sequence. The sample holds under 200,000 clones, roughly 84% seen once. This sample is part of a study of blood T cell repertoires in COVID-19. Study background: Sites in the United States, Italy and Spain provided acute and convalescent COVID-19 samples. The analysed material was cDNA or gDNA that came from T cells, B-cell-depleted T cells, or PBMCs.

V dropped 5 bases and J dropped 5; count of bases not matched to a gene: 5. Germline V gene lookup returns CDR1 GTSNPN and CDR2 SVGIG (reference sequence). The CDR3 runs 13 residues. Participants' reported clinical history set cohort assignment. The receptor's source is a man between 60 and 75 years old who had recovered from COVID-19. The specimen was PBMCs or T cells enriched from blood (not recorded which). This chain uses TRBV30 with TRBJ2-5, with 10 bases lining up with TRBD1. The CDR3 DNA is TGTGCCTGGGGGACAGGGGCTGGCGAGACCCAGTACTTC. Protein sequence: CAWGTGAGETQYF.